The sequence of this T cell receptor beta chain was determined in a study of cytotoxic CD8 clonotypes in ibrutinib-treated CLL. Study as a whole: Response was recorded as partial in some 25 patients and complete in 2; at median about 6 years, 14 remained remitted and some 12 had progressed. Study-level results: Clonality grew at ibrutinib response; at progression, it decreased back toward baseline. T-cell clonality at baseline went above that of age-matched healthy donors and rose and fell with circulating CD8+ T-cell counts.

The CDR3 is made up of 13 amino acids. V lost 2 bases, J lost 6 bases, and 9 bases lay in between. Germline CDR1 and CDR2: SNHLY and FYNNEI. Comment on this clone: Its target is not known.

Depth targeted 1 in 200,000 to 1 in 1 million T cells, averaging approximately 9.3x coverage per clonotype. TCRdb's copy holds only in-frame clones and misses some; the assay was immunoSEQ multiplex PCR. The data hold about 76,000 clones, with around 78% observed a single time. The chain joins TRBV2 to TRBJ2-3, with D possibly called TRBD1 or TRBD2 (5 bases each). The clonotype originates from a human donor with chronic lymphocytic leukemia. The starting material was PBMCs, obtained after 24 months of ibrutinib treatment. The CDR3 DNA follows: TGTGCCAGCAGTGAATGGGACCGGGATACGCAGTATTTT. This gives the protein CASSEWDRDTQYF.